This T cell receptor (beta chain) was identified during a study of T cell repertoires in cytomegalovirus infection. General observations from the study: The ex vivo response was dominated by HLA-C-restricted CMV-specific TCR beta clonotypes.

TCRdb analysed the reads with MiXCR anew, one entry per CDR3 protein. The data contain 200,000 to 300,000 distinct CDR3 sequences, approximately 8.3% of them singletons. This clonotype was counted ten times or more. Antigen unknown. Germline V CDR1 and CDR2: SGHVS, FQNEAQ. The CDR3 has 16 residues. J lost 1 base, V lost 2 bases, and 7 bases had no gene match. The sequence was collected from a human donor in good health (CMV status not recorded). Some clones in this sample may be carry-over from other donors' samples. J is TRBJ1-2 and V is TRBV7-8; TRBD1 matches at 7 bases. Sample: PBMCs. The CDR3 DNA sequence: TGTGCCAGCAGCTTACGACTCGGGACAGATAACTATGGCTACACCTTC. Translation: CASSLRLGTDNYGYTF.